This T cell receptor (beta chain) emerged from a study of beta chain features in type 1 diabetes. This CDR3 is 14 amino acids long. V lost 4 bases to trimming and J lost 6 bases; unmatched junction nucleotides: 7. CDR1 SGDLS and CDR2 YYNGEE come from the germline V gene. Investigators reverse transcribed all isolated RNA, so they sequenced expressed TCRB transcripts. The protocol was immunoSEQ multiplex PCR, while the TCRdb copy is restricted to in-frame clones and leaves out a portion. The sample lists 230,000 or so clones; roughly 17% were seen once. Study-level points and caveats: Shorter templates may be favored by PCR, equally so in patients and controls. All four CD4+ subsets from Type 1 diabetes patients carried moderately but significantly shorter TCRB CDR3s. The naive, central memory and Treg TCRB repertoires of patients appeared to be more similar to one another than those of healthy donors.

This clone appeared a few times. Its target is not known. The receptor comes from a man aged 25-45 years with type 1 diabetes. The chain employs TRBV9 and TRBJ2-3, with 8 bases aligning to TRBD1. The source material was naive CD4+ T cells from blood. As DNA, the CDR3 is TGTGCCAGCAGCACGACAGGGGTCATCGATACGCAGTATTTT. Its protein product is CASSTTGVIDTQYF.